Listed below are T cell receptor beta chains from one sample, sequenced in a study of response to subunit inactivated influenza vaccine. One entry per CDR3 protein, called by TCRdb with MiXCR from the RT-PCR reads. The sample lists about 180,000 distinct CDR3 sequences; about a tenth were seen once. Sequencing was performed on non-naive T cells sorted from PBMCs, taken on the day of vaccination. The receptor source for this set is a man aged 50-60 years who received an inactivated influenza vaccine. Both conserved end residues are part of each CDR3. D genes are given only for firm matches. Rows give clone size only sometimes, using once, few, many, or a class for an expanded clone.

-	TRBV19	-	TRBJ1-3	TGTGCCAGTAGTCCCTCCGGGTCGTACCTCTCTGGAAACACCATATATTTT	CASSPSGSYLSGNTIYF
TRBD1	TRBV7-2	-	TRBJ2-5	TGTGCCAGCAACCAGGGACAGGGAGAGACCCAGTACTTC	CASNQGQGETQYF
-	TRBV11-1	few	TRBJ2-1	TGTGCCAGCGTAAGATCGGGACTTAACCTCCCAAGCTACAATGAGCAGTTCTTC	CASVRSGLNLPSYNEQFF
TRBD2	TRBV20-1	many	TRBJ2-7	TGCAGTGCTATGACTAGCGGGGTGTACGAGCAGTACTTC	CSAMTSGVYEQYF
-	TRBV5-1	-	TRBJ2-7	TGCGCCAGCAGCTTAGGTCCCGACTACGAGCAGTACTTC	CASSLGPDYEQYF
-	TRBV28	many	TRBJ2-3	TGTGCCAGCAGCCGCCTCTGGGGACCGACAAACACAGATACGCAGTATTTT	CASSRLWGPTNTDTQYF
TRBD2	TRBV6-5	many	TRBJ2-1	TGTGCCAGCAGTTACCCTGGGACTAGCGGGAATGAGCAGTTCTTC	CASSYPGTSGNEQFF
TRBD1	TRBV7-9	few	TRBJ2-6	TGTGCCAGCAGCTCCCAAGGAATCAGGGGGACCAACGTCCTGACTTTC	CASSSQGIRGTNVLTF
-	TRBV20-1	few	TRBJ2-4	TGCAGTGCTAGAGATCGGAGTCCCGATGGGGACAAAAACATTCAGTACTTC	CSARDRSPDGDKNIQYF
TRBD2	TRBV7-8	many	TRBJ2-7	TGTGCCAGCAGCTGGGGAGCGGGGGCCATCTCCTACGAGCAGTACTTC	CASSWGAGAISYEQYF
TRBD1	TRBV11-2	many	TRBJ2-2	TGTGCCAGCAGCACGTGGACAGGGACGAACACCGGGGAGCTGTTTTTT	CASSTWTGTNTGELFF
-	TRBV20-1	few	TRBJ2-7	TGCAGTGCTAGAGATCTAGGACTTGGGTACTACGAGCAGTACTTC	CSARDLGLGYYEQYF
-	TRBV27	-	TRBJ2-7	TGTGCCAGCAGTTTAACTGATCTTAGCGAGCAGTACTTC	CASSLTDLSEQYF
TRBD1	TRBV29-1	few	TRBJ2-2	TGCAGCGCGACCCCGGGACAGGGACGAAAGGGGGCCGGGGAGCTGTTTTTT	CSATPGQGRKGAGELFF
-	TRBV20-1	many	TRBJ2-1	TGCAGTGCTCCAGACGGGGGCGGCTGGGGTAGTGAGCAGTTCTTC	CSAPDGGGWGSEQFF
-	TRBV2	-	TRBJ1-2	TGTGCCAGCCTTAGGGAGGTGTCGTCCTATGGCTACACCTTC	CASLREVSSYGYTF
-	TRBV7-9	many	TRBJ2-7	TGTGCCAGCAGCTTACCCGCAGGGTTTTACTACGAGCAGTACTTC	CASSLPAGFYYEQYF
-	TRBV20-1	many	TRBJ1-5	TGCAGTGCTAGTTCCAGGGGTAATCAGCCCCAGCATTTT	CSASSRGNQPQHF
-	TRBV6-1	few	TRBJ2-7	TGTGCCAGCAGTGAATCTACAGCCTACGAGCAGTACTTC	CASSESTAYEQYF
-	TRBV5-1	many	TRBJ2-5	TGCGCCAGCAGCTTGGAGAGGGAGGAAGAGACCCAGTACTTC	CASSLEREEETQYF
-	TRBV7-2	many	TRBJ2-5	TGTGCCAGCAGCGTATATGGGGTGGAGACCCAGTACTTC	CASSVYGVETQYF
-	TRBV29-1	few	TRBJ2-7	TGCAGCGTTGGGGGGCGAAGCGGGACCGTCGAGCAGTACTTC	CSVGGRSGTVEQYF
TRBD2	TRBV28	many	TRBJ2-7	TGTGCCAGCAGTAAGCGGGGGACCTACGAGCAGTACTTC	CASSKRGTYEQYF
-	TRBV6-4	few	TRBJ2-1	TGTGCCAGCAGTGGTGAGCAGTTCTTC	CASSGEQFF
-	TRBV11-2	-	TRBJ1-4	TGTGCCAGCAGCTCGTTGGGGGGGCGGGAAAAACTGTTTTTT	CASSSLGGREKLFF
-	TRBV7-2	many	TRBJ1-1	TGTGCCAGCAGCTTAGCGTGGCAGGGTAACTCTGAAGCTTTCTTT	CASSLAWQGNSEAFF
-	TRBV11-2	few	TRBJ2-5	TGTGCCAGCAGCGCCCTCGGGGATTCGCAAGAGACCCAGTACTTC	CASSALGDSQETQYF
TRBD2	TRBV10-3	many	TRBJ2-7	TGTGCCATCAGGAATAGCGGGAGTTTGTCCTACGAGCAGTACTTC	CAIRNSGSLSYEQYF
-	TRBV4-3	-	TRBJ2-5	TGCGCCAGCAGCCAGGGGTTCGCGGCACAAGAGACCCAGTACTTC	CASSQGFAAQETQYF
-	TRBV29-1	few	TRBJ1-2	TGCAGCGTTGCAGGGGCAGATGGCTACACCTTC	CSVAGADGYTF
-	TRBV7-6	-	TRBJ1-1	TGTGCCAGCAGCATATCGGCTGGTGCTGAAGCTTTCTTT	CASSISAGAEAFF
TRBD1	TRBV19	few	TRBJ1-5	TGTGCCAGTAGTAAAGGGCTGTTCCGGGACAGAGAGTTCAATCAGCCCCAGCATTTT	CASSKGLFRDREFNQPQHF
TRBD2	TRBV20-1	-	TRBJ2-7	TGCAGTGCTTCAAGGGCGGGAGGAGGGTACGAGCAGTACTTC	CSASRAGGGYEQYF
-	TRBV28	few	TRBJ2-7	TGTGCCAGCAGTTTATCTGGGACAAGGCGCGAGCAGTACTTC	CASSLSGTRREQYF
-	TRBV11-2	-	TRBJ2-1	TGTGCCAGCAGCCGACACAGAGAGCCCACTTACAATGAGCAGTTCTTC	CASSRHREPTYNEQFF
TRBD2	TRBV28	-	TRBJ2-3	TGTGCCAGCACCCTCGGACTAGCGGCGATCACAGATACGCAGTATTTT	CASTLGLAAITDTQYF
-	TRBV20-1	-	TRBJ2-7	TGCAGTGCTCACCAGCAGGGAAGGAACGAGCAGTACTTC	CSAHQQGRNEQYF
-	TRBV27	few	TRBJ1-6	TGTGCCAGCAGTTTAGCCGCAGGGATTGATTCACCCCTCCACTTT	CASSLAAGIDSPLHF
TRBD1	TRBV20-1	-	TRBJ2-7	TGCAGTGCTTCTAGACAGGGTGAAGAGCAGTACTTC	CSASRQGEEQYF
TRBD2	TRBV5-1	-	TRBJ2-1	TGCGCCAGCAGCCCCCGGACTAGCGGGGGTAACAATGAGCAGTTCTTC	CASSPRTSGGNNEQFF
-	TRBV7-2	few	TRBJ2-1	TGTGCCAGCAGCTTAGTGTCGGGGAGAACCTACAATGAGCAGTTCTTC	CASSLVSGRTYNEQFF
-	TRBV12-3/TRBV12-4	many	TRBJ1-4	TGTGCCAGCAGCAAACAGGGTTTTGCAACTAATGAAAAACTGTTTTTT	CASSKQGFATNEKLFF
TRBD2	TRBV27	few	TRBJ2-3	TGTGCCAGCAGTTTCCTAGCGGGAGGTGGAGATACGCAGTATTTT	CASSFLAGGGDTQYF
-	TRBV5-1	-	TRBJ2-5	TGCACCAGCAGCGGAACAACAGGGACCGCAGAGACCCAGTACTTC	CTSSGTTGTAETQYF
TRBD2	TRBV6-4	few	TRBJ2-3	TGTGCCAGCAGTGACTCGAGGTCTAGCGGGGGGGCGACAGATACGCAGTATTTT	CASSDSRSSGGATDTQYF
-	TRBV6-5	-	TRBJ2-7	TGTGCCAGCAGTTACTCCCACGATAGCTCCTACGAGCAGTACTTC	CASSYSHDSSYEQYF
-	TRBV12-3/TRBV12-4	many	TRBJ2-1	TGTGCCAGCAGTTTATCTTCCGGGGACAATGAGCAGTTCTTC	CASSLSSGDNEQFF
-	TRBV10-2	few	TRBJ2-1	TGCGCCAGCAGTACAGGGAACTCCTACAATGAGCAGTTCTTC	CASSTGNSYNEQFF
-	TRBV6-2/TRBV6-3	few	TRBJ2-4	TGTGCCAGCAGTACCGGACAGATAGCCAAAAACATTCAGTACTTC	CASSTGQIAKNIQYF
-	TRBV4-1	-	TRBJ2-5	TGCGCCAGCAGCCAAGATGGGCAGACTAAGTACTTC	CASSQDGQTKYF
-	TRBV6-2/TRBV6-3	-	TRBJ2-1	TGTGCCAGCAGTTACATTTTCACAGACGACAATGAGCAGTTCTTC	CASSYIFTDDNEQFF
-	TRBV20-1	-	TRBJ2-5	TGCAGTGCTAGTCCCAGGGGTCGAAGGGAGACCCAGTACTTC	CSASPRGRRETQYF
TRBD2	TRBV7-3	many	TRBJ2-1	TGTGCCAGCAGCCCACCGGGACTAGCTACTAATGAGCAGTTCTTC	CASSPPGLATNEQFF
TRBD2	TRBV5-1	few	TRBJ2-5	TGCGCCAGCAGCTCTGGACTAGCGGGACTCGGAGAGACCCAGTACTTC	CASSSGLAGLGETQYF
TRBD1	TRBV20-1	-	TRBJ1-2	TGCAGTGCTCGGACAGGCAGCGATAATGGCTACACCTTC	CSARTGSDNGYTF